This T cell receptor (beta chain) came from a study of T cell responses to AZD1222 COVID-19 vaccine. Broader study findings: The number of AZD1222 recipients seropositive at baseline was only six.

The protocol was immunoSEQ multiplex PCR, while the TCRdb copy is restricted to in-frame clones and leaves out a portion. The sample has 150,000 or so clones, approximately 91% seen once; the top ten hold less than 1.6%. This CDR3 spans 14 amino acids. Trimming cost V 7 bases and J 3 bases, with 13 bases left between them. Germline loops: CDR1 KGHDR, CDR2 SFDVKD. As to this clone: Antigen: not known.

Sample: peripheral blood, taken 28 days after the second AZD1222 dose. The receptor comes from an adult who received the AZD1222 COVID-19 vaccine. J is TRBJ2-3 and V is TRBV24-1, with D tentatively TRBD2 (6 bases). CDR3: CATRNSGGTDTQYF. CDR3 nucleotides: TGTGCCACCAGGAACAGTGGGGGGACAGATACGCAGTATTTT.